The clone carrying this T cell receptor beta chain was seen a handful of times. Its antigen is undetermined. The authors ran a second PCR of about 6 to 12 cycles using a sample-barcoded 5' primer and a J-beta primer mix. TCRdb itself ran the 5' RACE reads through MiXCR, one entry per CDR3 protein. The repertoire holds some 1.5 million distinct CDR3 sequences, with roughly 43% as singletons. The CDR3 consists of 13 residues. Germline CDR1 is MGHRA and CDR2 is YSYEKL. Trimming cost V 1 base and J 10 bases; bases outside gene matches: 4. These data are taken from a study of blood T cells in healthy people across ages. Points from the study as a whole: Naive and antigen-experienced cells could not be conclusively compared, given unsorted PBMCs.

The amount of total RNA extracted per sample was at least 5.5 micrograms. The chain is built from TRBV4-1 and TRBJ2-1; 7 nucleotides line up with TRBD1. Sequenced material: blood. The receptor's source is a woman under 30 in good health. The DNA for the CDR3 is TGCGCCAGCAGCCAAGTAGGGACAGACGAGCAGTTCTTC. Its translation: CASSQVGTDEQFF.